This TCR beta chain was found in a study of T cells in Graves' hyperthyroidism and ophthalmopathy. Regions amplified from RNA transcripts were the TCR beta CDR3 regions. Primed by the HTBI set, a first-round RT-PCR was run on the TCR CDR3. TCRdb reprocessed the multiplex PCR reads with MiXCR, giving one entry per CDR3 protein. The sample includes hundreds of thousands of distinct CDR3 sequences, 16% of them seen just once. The CDR3 runs 11 residues. V dropped 5 bases and J dropped 8 bases, with 9 bases sitting between them. Together with thyroid ultrasound, orbital computed tomography, serum thyroxine and TRAb, clinical symptoms were used for diagnoses. Of note for this clonotype: Its antigen remains unidentified.

Study-level findings and limits: Ophthalmopathy was told apart from stable hyperthyroidism by a 13 V-J model.

The sequenced material came from blood. V gene TRBV12-3 or TRBV12-4 combines with J gene TRBJ1-1; D gene ambiguous. This TCR was sampled from a woman younger than 30 with Graves' hyperthyroidism. Written as DNA, the CDR3 is TGTGCCAGCAGTACCTTAAGGGAAGCTTTCTTT. Its translation: CASSTLREAFF.